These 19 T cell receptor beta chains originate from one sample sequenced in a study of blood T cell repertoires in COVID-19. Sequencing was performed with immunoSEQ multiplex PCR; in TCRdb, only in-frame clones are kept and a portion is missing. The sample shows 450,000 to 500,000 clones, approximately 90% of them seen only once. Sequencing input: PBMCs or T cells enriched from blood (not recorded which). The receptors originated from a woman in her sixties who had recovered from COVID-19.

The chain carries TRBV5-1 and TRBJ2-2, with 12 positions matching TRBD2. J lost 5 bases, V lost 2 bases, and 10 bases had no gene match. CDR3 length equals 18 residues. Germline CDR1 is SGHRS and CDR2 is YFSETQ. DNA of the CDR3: TGCGCCAGCAGCTTCCTACTGAGGACTAGCGGGGTAACCGGGGAGCTGTTTTTT. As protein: CASSFLLRTSGVTGELFF.

The DNA for the CDR3 is TGTGCCAGCAGCCAAGATTCTCGGCAGGGCCTCTATGGCTACACCTTC. Translated, it gives CASSQDSRQGLYGYTF. The chain uses TRBV3-1 (or the pseudogene TRBV3-2) and TRBJ1-2; maybe TRBD1 (5 bases). V was clipped by 0 bases and J by 4 bases, with 15 bases between them. The germline gives CDR1 LGHDT, CDR2 YNNKEL (reference sequence). This CDR3 comprises 16 residues.

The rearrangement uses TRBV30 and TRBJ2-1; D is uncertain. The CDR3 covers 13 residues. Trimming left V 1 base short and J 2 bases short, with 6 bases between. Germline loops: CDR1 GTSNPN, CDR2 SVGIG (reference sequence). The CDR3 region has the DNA TGTGCCTGGAGTGCCGACACCTACAATGAGCAGTTCTTC. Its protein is CAWSADTYNEQFF.

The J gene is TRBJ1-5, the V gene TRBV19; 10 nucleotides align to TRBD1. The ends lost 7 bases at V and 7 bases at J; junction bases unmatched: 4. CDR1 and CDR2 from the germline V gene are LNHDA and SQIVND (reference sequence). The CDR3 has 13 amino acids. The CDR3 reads CASTVTGGQPQHF. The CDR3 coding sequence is TGTGCCAGTACCGTGACAGGGGGCCAGCCCCAGCATTTT.

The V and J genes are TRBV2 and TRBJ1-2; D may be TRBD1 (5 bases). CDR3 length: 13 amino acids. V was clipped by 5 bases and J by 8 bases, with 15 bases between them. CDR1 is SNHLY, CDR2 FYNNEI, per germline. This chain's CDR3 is CASSPVGPGGYTF. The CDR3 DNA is TGTGCCAGCAGTCCCGTTGGCCCAGGGGGCTACACCTTC.

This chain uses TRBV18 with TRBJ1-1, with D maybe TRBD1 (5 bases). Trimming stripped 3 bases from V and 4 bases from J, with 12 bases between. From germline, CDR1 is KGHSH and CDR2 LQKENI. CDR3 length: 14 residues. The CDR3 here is CASSPSSGGTEAFF. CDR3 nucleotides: TGTGCCAGCTCACCGAGTAGCGGGGGCACTGAAGCTTTCTTT.

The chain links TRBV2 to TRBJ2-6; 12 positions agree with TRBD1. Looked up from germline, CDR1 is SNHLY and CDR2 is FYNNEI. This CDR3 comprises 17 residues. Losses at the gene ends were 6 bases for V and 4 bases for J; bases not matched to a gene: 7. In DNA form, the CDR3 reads TGTGCCAGCAGGAAGGGACAGGGGGCGTGGGGGGCCAACGTCCTGACTTTC. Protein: CASRKGQGAWGANVLTF.

CDR3 in amino acids: CAIRPGQAVGELFF. CDR3 DNA: TGTGCCATCAGACCGGGACAGGCGGTCGGGGAGCTGTTTTTT. This sequence joins TRBV10-3 and TRBJ2-2, with 8 bases matching TRBD1. Germline CDR1 is ENHRY and CDR2 is SYGVKD. Trimming cost V 6 bases and J 7 bases; bases outside gene matches: 7. The CDR3 length is 14 residues.

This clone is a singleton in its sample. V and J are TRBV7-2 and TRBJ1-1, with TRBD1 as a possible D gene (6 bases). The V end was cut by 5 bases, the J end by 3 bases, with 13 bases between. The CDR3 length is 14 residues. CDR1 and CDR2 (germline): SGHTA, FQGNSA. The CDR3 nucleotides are TGTGCCAGCAGCAGGGGGGGGCTCGACACTGAAGCTTTCTTT. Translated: CASSRGGLDTEAFF.

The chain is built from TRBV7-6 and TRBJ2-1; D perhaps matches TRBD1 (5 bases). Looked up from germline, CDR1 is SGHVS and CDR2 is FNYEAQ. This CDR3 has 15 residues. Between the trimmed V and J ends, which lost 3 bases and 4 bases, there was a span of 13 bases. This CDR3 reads CASSLGPLIYNEQFF. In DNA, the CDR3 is TGTGCCAGCAGCTTGGGGCCATTGATATACAATGAGCAGTTCTTC.

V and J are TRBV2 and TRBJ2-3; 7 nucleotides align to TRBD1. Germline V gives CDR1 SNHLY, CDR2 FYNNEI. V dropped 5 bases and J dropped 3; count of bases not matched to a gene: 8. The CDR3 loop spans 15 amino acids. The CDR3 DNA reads TGTGCCAGCAGTAACCGGGACAGTTCTACAGATACGCAGTATTTT. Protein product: CASSNRDSSTDTQYF.

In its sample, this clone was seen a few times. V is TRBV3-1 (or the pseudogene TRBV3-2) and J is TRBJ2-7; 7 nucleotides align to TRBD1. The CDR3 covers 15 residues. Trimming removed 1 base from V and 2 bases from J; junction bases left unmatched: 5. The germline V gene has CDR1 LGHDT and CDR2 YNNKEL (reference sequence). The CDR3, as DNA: TGTGCCAGCAGCCAAGTTCCGGGACAGACCTACGAGCAGTACTTC. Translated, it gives CASSQVPGQTYEQYF.

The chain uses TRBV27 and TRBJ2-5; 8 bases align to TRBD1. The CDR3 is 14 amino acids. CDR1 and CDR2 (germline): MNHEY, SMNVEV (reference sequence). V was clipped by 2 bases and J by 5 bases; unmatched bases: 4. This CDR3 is CASSLGWTGETQYF. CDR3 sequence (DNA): TGTGCCAGCAGTTTAGGTTGGACAGGGGAGACCCAGTACTTC.

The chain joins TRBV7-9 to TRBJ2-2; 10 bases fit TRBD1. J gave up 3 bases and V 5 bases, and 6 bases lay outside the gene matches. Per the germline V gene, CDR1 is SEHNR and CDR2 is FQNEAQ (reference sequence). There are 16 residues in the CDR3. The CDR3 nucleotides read TGTGCCAGCAGCGACTGGACAGGGGGTGACACCGGGGAGCTGTTTTTT. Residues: CASSDWTGGDTGELFF.

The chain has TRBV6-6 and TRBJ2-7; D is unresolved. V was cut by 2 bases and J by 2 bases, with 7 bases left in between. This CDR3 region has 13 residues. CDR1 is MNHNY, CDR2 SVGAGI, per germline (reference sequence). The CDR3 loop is CASSYRGTYEQYF. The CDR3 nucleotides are TGTGCCAGCAGTTACAGAGGAACCTACGAGCAGTACTTC.

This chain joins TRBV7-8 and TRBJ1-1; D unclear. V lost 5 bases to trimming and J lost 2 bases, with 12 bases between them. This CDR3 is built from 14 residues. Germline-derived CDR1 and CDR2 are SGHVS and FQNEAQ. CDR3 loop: CASSPRGGNTEAFF. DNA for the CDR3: TGTGCCAGCAGCCCCCGTGGAGGAAACACTGAAGCTTTCTTT.

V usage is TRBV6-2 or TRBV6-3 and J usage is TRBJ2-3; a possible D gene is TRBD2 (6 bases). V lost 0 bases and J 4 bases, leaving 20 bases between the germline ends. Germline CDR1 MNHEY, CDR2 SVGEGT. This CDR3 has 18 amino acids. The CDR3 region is CASSYSGLRDPKSDTQYF. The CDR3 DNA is TGTGCCAGCAGTTACTCGGGACTGCGGGACCCCAAGTCAGATACGCAGTATTTT.

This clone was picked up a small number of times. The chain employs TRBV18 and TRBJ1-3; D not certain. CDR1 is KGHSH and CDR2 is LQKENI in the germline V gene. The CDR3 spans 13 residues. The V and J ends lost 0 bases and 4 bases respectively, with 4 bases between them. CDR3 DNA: TGTGCCAGCTCACCACCCTCCGGAAACACCATATATTTT. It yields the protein CASSPPSGNTIYF. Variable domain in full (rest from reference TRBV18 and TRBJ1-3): NAGVMQNPRHLVRRRGQEARLRCSPMKGHSHVYWYRQLPEEGLKFMVYLQKENIIDESGMPKERFSAEFPKEGPSILRIQQVVRGDSAAYFCASSPPSGNTIYFGEGSWLTVV.

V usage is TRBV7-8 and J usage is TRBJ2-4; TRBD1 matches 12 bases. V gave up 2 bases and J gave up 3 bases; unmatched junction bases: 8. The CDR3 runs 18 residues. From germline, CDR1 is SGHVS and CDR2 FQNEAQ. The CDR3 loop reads CASSLPSRDRGLKNIQYF. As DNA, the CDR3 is TGTGCCAGCAGCTTACCCAGCCGGGACAGGGGGCTCAAAAACATTCAGTACTTC.